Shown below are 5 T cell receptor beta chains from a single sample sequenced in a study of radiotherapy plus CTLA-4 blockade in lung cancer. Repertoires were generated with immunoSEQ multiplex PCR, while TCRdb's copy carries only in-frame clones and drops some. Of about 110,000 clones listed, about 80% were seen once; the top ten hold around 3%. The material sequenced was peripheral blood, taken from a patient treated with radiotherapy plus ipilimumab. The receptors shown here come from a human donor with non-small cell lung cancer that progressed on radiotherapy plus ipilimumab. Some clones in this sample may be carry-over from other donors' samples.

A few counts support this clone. CDR3 region: CASIIQRSYGFSGANVLTF. The CDR3 DNA reads as TGTGCCAGCATTATACAACGCTCCTACGGATTCTCTGGGGCCAACGTCCTGACTTTC. The gene calls are TRBV27 and TRBJ2-6; no definite D call. V lost 7 bases and J 0 bases, leaving 22 bases between the germline ends. The CDR3 length is 19 residues. In germline, CDR1 is MNHEY, CDR2 SMNVEV (reference sequence).

In DNA, the CDR3 is TGTGCCAGCAGCCAAGGTTTTTCACCCCTCCACTTT. Amino acid sequence: CASSQGFSPLHF. The chain carries TRBV14 and TRBJ1-6, with D unclear. This CDR3 comprises 12 residues. V was clipped by 1 base and J by 9 bases, with 4 bases between them. Looked up from germline, CDR1 is SGHDN and CDR2 is FVKESK.

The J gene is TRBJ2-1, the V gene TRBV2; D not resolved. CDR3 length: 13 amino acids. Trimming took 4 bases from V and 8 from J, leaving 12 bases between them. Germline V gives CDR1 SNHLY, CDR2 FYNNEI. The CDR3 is CASSGIGIDEQFF. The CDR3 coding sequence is TGTGCCAGCAGTGGAATAGGGATCGATGAGCAGTTCTTC.

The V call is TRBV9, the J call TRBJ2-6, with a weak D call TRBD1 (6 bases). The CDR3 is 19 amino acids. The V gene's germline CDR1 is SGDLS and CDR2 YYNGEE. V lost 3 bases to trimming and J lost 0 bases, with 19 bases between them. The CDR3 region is CASSARGGFRGSGANVLTF. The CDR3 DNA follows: TGTGCCAGCAGCGCCCGAGGGGGATTCAGGGGCTCTGGGGCCAACGTCCTGACTTTC. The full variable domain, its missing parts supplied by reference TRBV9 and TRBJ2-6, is DSGVTQTPKHLITATGQRVTLRCSPRSGDLSVYWYQQSLDQGLQFLIQYYNGEERAKGNILERFSAQQFPDLHSELNLSSLELGDSALYFCASSARGGFRGSGANVLTFGAGSRLTVL.

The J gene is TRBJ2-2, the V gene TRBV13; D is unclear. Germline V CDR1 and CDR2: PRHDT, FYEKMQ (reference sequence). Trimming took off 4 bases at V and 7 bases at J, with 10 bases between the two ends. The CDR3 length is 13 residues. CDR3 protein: CASSSRIVGELFF. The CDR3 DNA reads TGTGCCAGCAGCTCCAGGATCGTCGGGGAGCTGTTTTTT.